The 16 T cell receptor beta chains presented below share a single source sample, sequenced in a study of cytomegalovirus exposure and HLA in healthy donors. Here immunoSEQ multiplex PCR was the method, and the copy in TCRdb shows in-frame clones only, minus some. The sample contains 130,000 to 150,000 clones, 84% of which appear only once. The sample taken for sequencing was PBMCs. The receptor source for this set is a woman under 40 in good health and CMV-seronegative.

The chain recombines TRBV2 with TRBJ2-5; TRBD1 matches 8 bases. The CDR3 runs to 15 residues. V was pared by 2 bases and J by 2 bases, with 4 bases of the junction left unmatched. Germline V lookup: CDR1 SNHLY, CDR2 FYNNEI. For the CDR3, the DNA is TGTGCCAGCAGTGAAAATGGACAGGGTCAAGAGACCCAGTACTTC. This codes for CASSENGQGQETQYF.

The V gene is TRBV5-1, the J gene TRBJ2-1; TRBD1 matches 8 bases. CDR1 is SGHRS and CDR2 is YFSETQ in the germline V gene. The CDR3 is 12 residues long. The V and J ends lost 4 bases and 8 bases, in that order; junction bases with no gene match: 2. CDR3 sequence: CASSIQGDEQFF. CDR3 DNA sequence: TGCGCCAGCAGCATACAGGGGGATGAGCAGTTCTTC.

The J gene is TRBJ1-2, the V gene TRBV27; D not resolved. CDR1 is MNHEY, CDR2 SMNVEV, per germline (reference sequence). The CDR3 is 14 amino acids. V shed 3 bases and J shed 2 bases, with 10 bases lying between them. The CDR3 DNA is TGTGCCAGCAGTTTGGGCAGTGGAAACTATGGCTACACCTTC. This gives the protein CASSLGSGNYGYTF.

The rearrangement links TRBV4-3 to TRBJ1-2; maybe TRBD1 (5 bases). The germline gives CDR1 LGHNA, CDR2 YSLEER. V was trimmed by 1 base and J by 5 bases, leaving 11 bases between them. This CDR3 contains 14 residues. The CDR3 is CASSQGGSGYGYTF. Written as DNA, the CDR3 is TGCGCCAGCAGCCAAGGGGGCAGTGGTTATGGCTACACCTTC.

The rearrangement links TRBV6-6 to TRBJ2-7; 8 nucleotides line up with TRBD1. V trimming: 7 bases; J trimming: 7 bases; junction bases outside the gene matches: 9. Germline V gene sequence: CDR1 MNHNY, CDR2 SVGAGI (reference sequence). CDR3 size: 13 residues. CDR3 DNA: TGTGCCAGCACCCCCCCAGGGGGCGAAGAGCAGTACTTC. Protein sequence: CASTPPGGEEQYF.

For this clone: Other DNA sequences in this specimen translate into the identical CDR3. The V call is TRBV5-1, the J call TRBJ1-1; 8 nucleotides match TRBD1. The CDR3 is made up of 15 amino acids. Germline V gene lookup returns CDR1 SGHRS and CDR2 YFSETQ. The trim removed 0 bases at V and 3 bases at J, leaving 4 bases unmatched. The CDR3 coding sequence is TGCGCCAGCAGCTTGGGGACAGGGTGGGACACTGAAGCTTTCTTT. Translation gives CASSLGTGWDTEAFF.

This clone was observed a single time. The J gene is TRBJ1-1, the V gene TRBV5-1; possible D gene TRBD1, 6 bases. The CDR3 is 16 residues long. Trimming stripped 3 bases from V and 4 bases from J, with 19 bases between. Germline lookup yields CDR1 SGHRS and CDR2 YFSETQ. The CDR3 loop is CASSSLVNVGGTEAFF. DNA of the CDR3: TGCGCCAGCAGCTCACTGGTGAACGTAGGGGGCACTGAAGCTTTCTTT.

The chain couples TRBV4-2 to TRBJ2-7; the D gene is possibly TRBD1 (5 bases). CDR1 and CDR2 from the germline V gene are LGHNA and YNFKEQ. Trimming took off 0 bases at V and 0 bases at J, with 6 bases between the two ends. This CDR3 spans 14 amino acids. The CDR3 loop is CASSQDDSSYEQYF. CDR3 DNA: TGTGCCAGCAGCCAAGATGACAGCTCCTACGAGCAGTACTTC.

V usage is TRBV27 and J usage is TRBJ2-7; D is possibly TRBD1 (6 bases). The CDR3 has 15 residues. From germline, CDR1 is MNHEY and CDR2 SMNVEV (reference sequence). Trimming left V 4 bases short and J 3 bases short, with 16 bases between. CDR3 in amino acids: CASSSPTGKGYEQYF. The DNA of the CDR3 is TGTGCCAGCAGTTCCCCAACAGGGAAGGGCTACGAGCAGTACTTC.

The CDR3 DNA follows: TGTGCCAGCACCTTTAGGAGTGCCGGGGAGCTGTTTTTT. This encodes CASTFRSAGELFF. The V gene is TRBV28, the J gene TRBJ2-2; no reliable D call. The V end was cut by 7 bases, the J end by 6 bases, with 12 bases between. Germline assignment: CDR1 MDHEN and CDR2 SYDVKM. CDR3 length equals 13 residues.

The rearrangement joins TRBV28 to TRBJ1-1; D not resolved. Trimming left V 3 bases short and J 4 bases short, with 15 bases between. CDR3 length: 15 residues. Germline V gene lookup returns CDR1 MDHEN and CDR2 SYDVKM. CDR3 sequence reads: CASSFLDRLGTEAFF. The CDR3 DNA reads TGTGCCAGCAGTTTTTTGGATCGACTAGGCACTGAAGCTTTCTTT.

The gene calls are TRBV4-2 and TRBJ1-2, with D hard to call. Germline assignment: CDR1 LGHNA and CDR2 YNFKEQ. The CDR3 is 13 residues long. V dropped 6 bases and J dropped 5 bases, with 13 bases sitting between them. The CDR3: CASSSGGDYGYTF. CDR3 DNA sequence: TGTGCCAGCAGTTCGGGCGGGGATTATGGCTACACCTTC.

The V gene is TRBV6-1, the J gene TRBJ1-5, with 10 positions matching TRBD1. Per the germline V gene, CDR1 is MNHNS and CDR2 is SASEGT. V lost 4 bases to trimming and J lost 6 bases; unmatched junction nucleotides: 6. This CDR3 has 15 amino acids. The CDR3 loop reads CASSGGQGEVQPQHF. CDR3 DNA: TGTGCCAGCAGTGGCGGACAGGGGGAGGTTCAGCCCCAGCATTTT.

The chain carries TRBV28 and TRBJ2-5, with TRBD1 as a possible D gene (6 bases). The CDR3 totals 17 residues. V was pared by 5 bases and J by 4 bases, with 23 bases between. Looked up from germline, CDR1 is MDHEN and CDR2 is SYDVKM. As DNA, the CDR3 is TGTGCCAGCAGTCTGTCAATGGAAACAGGGCATCGAGAGACCCAGTACTTC. This codes for CASSLSMETGHRETQYF.

The chain couples TRBV18 to TRBJ2-5; D is possibly TRBD1 (5 bases). V dropped 5 bases and J dropped 4 bases, with 17 bases sitting between them. The CDR3 sequence is 15 residues long. In germline, CDR1 is KGHSH, CDR2 LQKENI. In DNA form, the CDR3 reads TGTGCCAGCTCATACACCCTGGGGCAGTTAGAGACCCAGTACTTC. It specifies CASSYTLGQLETQYF. The full variable domain, with the rest looked up from reference TRBV18 and TRBJ2-5, is NAGVMQNPRHLVRRRGQEARLRCSPMKGHSHVYWYRQLPEEGLKFMVYLQKENIIDESGMPKERFSAEFPKEGPSILRIQQVVRGDSAAYFCASSYTLGQLETQYFGPGTRLLVL.

V is TRBV13 and J is TRBJ2-2; D possibly corresponds to TRBD2 (6 bases). V shed 0 bases and J shed 0 bases, with 8 bases lying between them. Germline-derived CDR1 and CDR2 are PRHDT and FYEKMQ (reference sequence). This CDR3 spans 16 amino acids. As DNA, the CDR3 is TGTGCCAGCAGCTTAGGAGGAGGGTCGAACACCGGGGAGCTGTTTTTT. This sequence encodes CASSLGGGSNTGELFF.